What follows is one TCR beta chain and its context. Its target is unknown. This sample stems from a study of cytomegalovirus exposure and HLA in healthy donors. Study-level findings and limits: Across donors, most TCRs were seen rarely, yet some public ones were widespread.

A multiplex PCR was run with 60 Vbeta primers and 13 Jbeta primers. The assay was immunoSEQ multiplex PCR, and TCRdb's table has in-frame clones only and misses some. The table counts about 200,000 clones; around 0.95% lies in the top ten. This CDR3 spans 11 amino acids. Per the germline V gene, CDR1 is DFQATT and CDR2 is SNEGSKA (reference sequence). Trimming cost V 6 bases and J 6 bases, with 12 bases left between them. This TCR derives from a woman aged 25 to 39 in good health and CMV-seropositive. The chain couples TRBV20-1 to TRBJ2-7; a possible D gene is TRBD2 (5 bases). Sequenced input: PBMCs. Written as DNA, the CDR3 is TGCAGTGCAACGACTACTCGCGAGCAGTACTTC. Residues: CSATTTREQYF.